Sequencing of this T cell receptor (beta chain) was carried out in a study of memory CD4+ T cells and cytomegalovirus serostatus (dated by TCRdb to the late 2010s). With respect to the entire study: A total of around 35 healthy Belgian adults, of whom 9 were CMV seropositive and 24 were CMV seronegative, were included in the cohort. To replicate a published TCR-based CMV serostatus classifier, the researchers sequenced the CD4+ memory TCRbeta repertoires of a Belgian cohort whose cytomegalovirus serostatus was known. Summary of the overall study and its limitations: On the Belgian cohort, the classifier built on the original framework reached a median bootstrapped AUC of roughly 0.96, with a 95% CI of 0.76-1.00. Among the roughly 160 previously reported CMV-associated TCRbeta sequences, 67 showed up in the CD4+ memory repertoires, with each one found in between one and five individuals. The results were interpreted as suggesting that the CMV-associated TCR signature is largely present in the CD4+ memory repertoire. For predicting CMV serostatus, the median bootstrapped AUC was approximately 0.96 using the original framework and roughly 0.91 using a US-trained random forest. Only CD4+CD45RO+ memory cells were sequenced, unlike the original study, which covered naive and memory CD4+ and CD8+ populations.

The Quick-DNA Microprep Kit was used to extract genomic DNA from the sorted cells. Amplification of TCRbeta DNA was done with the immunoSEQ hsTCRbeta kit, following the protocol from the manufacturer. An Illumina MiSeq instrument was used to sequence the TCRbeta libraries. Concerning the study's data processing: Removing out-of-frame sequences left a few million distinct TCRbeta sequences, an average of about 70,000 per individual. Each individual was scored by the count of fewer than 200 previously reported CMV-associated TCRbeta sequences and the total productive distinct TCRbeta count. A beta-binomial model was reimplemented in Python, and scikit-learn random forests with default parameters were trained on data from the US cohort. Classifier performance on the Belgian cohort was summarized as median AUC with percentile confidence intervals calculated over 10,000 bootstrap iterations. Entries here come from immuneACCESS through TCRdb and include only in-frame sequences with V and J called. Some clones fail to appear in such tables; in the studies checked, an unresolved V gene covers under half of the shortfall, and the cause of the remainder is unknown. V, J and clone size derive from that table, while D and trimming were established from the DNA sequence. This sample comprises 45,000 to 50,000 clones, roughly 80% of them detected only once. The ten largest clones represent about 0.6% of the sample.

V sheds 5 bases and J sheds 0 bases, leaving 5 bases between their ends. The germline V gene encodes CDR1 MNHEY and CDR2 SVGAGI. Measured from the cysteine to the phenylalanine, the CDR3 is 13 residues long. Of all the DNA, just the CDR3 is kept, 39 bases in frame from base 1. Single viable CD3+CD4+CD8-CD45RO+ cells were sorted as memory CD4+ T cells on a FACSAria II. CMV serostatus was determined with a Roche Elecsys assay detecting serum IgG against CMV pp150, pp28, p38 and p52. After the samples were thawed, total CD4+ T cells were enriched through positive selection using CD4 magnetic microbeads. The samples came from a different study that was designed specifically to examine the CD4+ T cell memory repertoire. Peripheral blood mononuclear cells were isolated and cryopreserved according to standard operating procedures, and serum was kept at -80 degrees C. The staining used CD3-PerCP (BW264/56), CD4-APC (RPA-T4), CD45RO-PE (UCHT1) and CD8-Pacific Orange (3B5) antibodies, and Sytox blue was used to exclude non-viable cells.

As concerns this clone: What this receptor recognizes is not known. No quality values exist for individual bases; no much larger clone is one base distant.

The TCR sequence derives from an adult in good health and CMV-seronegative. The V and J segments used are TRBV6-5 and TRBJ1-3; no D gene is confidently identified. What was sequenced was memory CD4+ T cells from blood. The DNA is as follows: TGTGCCAGCAGTATAAACTCTGGAAACACCATATATTTT. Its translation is CASSINSGNTIYF.